The 14 T cell receptor beta chains presented below share a single source sample, sequenced in a study of CD8 T cells in Susac syndrome. With random hexamers, about 0.45 to 1 ug RNA was reverse transcribed. In TCRdb, the immunoSEQ multiplex PCR reads were re-called with MiXCR into one record per CDR3 protein. Of about 130,000 distinct CDR3 sequences in the sample, approximately 94% were seen once. The sequencing input was CD4+ T cells from PBMCs. The receptors here all came from a human donor with multiple sclerosis.

The chain links TRBV5-4 to TRBJ2-7, with D hard to call. The germline CDR1 and CDR2 sequences are SGHNT and YYREEE (reference sequence). The V gene lost 2 bases and the J gene lost 3 bases, with 3 bases spanning the gap. The CDR3 extends over 11 amino acids. The CDR3 DNA is TGTGCCAGCAGCTTCTTCTACGAGCAGTACTTC. It is translated as CASSFFYEQYF. Drawing the rest from reference TRBV5-4 and TRBJ2-7, the complete variable domain is ETGVTQSPTHLIKTRGQQVTLRCSSQSGHNTVSWYQQALGQGPQFIFQYYREEENGRGNFPPRFSGLQFPNYSSELNVNALELDDSALYLCASSFFYEQYFGPGTRLTVT.

This clonotype was picked up one time. V gene TRBV5-1 combines with J gene TRBJ1-1, with unresolved D. Germline CDR1 is SGHRS and CDR2 is YFSETQ. Trimming pared 5 bases from V and 1 base from J, leaving 12 bases between. This CDR3 region has 14 residues. The chain's CDR3 is CASSLDTANTEAFF. The CDR3 nucleotides read TGCGCCAGCAGTCTTGACACGGCGAACACTGAAGCTTTCTTT.

This clonotype has a handful of counts. The J gene is TRBJ1-5, the V gene TRBV20-1, with D possibly TRBD1 on 5 matching bases. Germline V gene data show CDR1 as DFQATT and CDR2 as SNEGSKA (reference sequence). The V gene lost 3 bases and the J gene lost 0 bases, with 12 bases spanning the gap. The CDR3 runs to 15 residues. This chain's CDR3 is CSARSGDYSNQPQHF. CDR3 coding DNA: TGCAGTGCTAGGTCCGGGGACTATAGCAATCAGCCCCAGCATTTT.

The V gene is TRBV20-1, the J gene TRBJ1-2; D uncertain. Per the germline V gene, CDR1 is DFQATT and CDR2 is SNEGSKA (reference sequence). CDR3 length: 15 residues. Between the trimmed V and J ends, which lost 0 bases and 2 bases, there was a span of 13 bases. The CDR3 DNA is TGCAGTGCTAGAGAATTTGGCAGGATGAACTATGGCTACACCTTC. It translates to CSAREFGRMNYGYTF.

This sequence joins TRBV7-9 and TRBJ2-5; D not certain. V was trimmed by 6 bases and J by 5 bases, leaving 10 bases between them. Per germline, CDR1 SEHNR and CDR2 FQNEAQ (reference sequence). The CDR3 is 12 amino acids. This chain's CDR3 is CASSPAPETQYF. In DNA form, the CDR3 reads TGTGCCAGCAGTCCGGCCCCGGAGACCCAGTACTTC.

Here the CDR3 DNA reads TGTGCCAGCCACGGCCAGAGCAATCAGCCCCAGCATTTT. It specifies CASHGQSNQPQHF. J is TRBJ1-5 and V is TRBV2; D not certain. The V end was cut by 8 bases, the J end by 1 base, with 9 bases between. Germline V CDR1 and CDR2: SNHLY, FYNNEI. The CDR3 consists of 13 residues.

The chain is built from TRBV2 and TRBJ1-6; 9 bases are shared with TRBD1. CDR3 size: 14 residues. V shed 5 bases, J shed 10 bases, and the junction held 6 bases outside the gene matches. Germline CDR1 reads SNHLY; CDR2 reads FYNNEI. The DNA of the CDR3 is TGTGCCAGCAGTTCCGGGACAGGGTGGTCACCCCTCCACTTT. This encodes CASSSGTGWSPLHF. Supplemented by reference TRBV2 and TRBJ1-6, the full variable domain reads EPEVTQTPSHQVTQMGQEVILRCVPISNHLYFYWYRQILGQKVEFLVSFYNNEISEKSEIFDDQFSVERPDGSNFTLKIRSTKLEDSAMYFCASSSGTGWSPLHFGNGTRLTVT.

The gene calls are TRBV7-2 and TRBJ2-5, with D perhaps matching TRBD2 (6 bases). The CDR3 is 16 residues long. Per germline, CDR1 SGHTA and CDR2 FQGNSA. Deletions cut 4 bases from V and 5 bases from J, with 20 bases between. CDR3 region: CASSSGGLARGETQYF. DNA of the CDR3: TGTGCCAGCAGCTCGGGTGGTCTGGCTCGGGGGGAGACCCAGTACTTC. Variable domain in full (rest from reference TRBV7-2 and TRBJ2-5): GAGVSQSPSNKVTEKGKDVELRCDPISGHTALYWYRQSLGQGLEFLIYFQGNSAPDKSGLPSDRFSAERTGGSVSTLTIQRTQQEDSAVYLCASSSGGLARGETQYFGPGTRLLVL.

The chain combines TRBV12-3 or TRBV12-4 with TRBJ2-2; D is undetermined. The CDR3 sequence is 13 residues long. Trimming cost V 8 bases and J 6 bases, with 13 bases left between them. CDR3 loop: CASVIGGAGELFF. The CDR3 region has the DNA TGTGCCAGCGTAATAGGTGGGGCCGGGGAGCTGTTTTTT.

This sequence joins TRBV20-1 and TRBJ1-2; D unresolved. CDR1 is DFQATT, CDR2 SNEGSKA, per germline (reference sequence). The CDR3 is 15 residues long. Deletions cut 5 bases from V and 0 bases from J, with 16 bases between. CDR3 residues: CSASLRLGSNYGYTF. The CDR3, as DNA: TGCAGTGCTTCACTTCGACTGGGATCTAACTATGGCTACACCTTC.

The chain is built from TRBV20-1 and TRBJ2-3; a possible D gene is TRBD2 (7 bases). Per germline, CDR1 DFQATT and CDR2 SNEGSKA (reference sequence). CDR3 length: 14 amino acids. V was shortened by 4 bases and J by 2 bases, with 13 bases between the two germline ends. This CDR3 reads CSATGGPNTDTQYF. CDR3 nucleotide sequence: TGCAGTGCTACCGGGGGGCCCAACACAGATACGCAGTATTTT.

The chain combines TRBV7-6 with TRBJ2-3; D unclear. CDR3 size: 15 residues. The V end lost 3 bases, the J end lost 1 base, and 11 bases lay between the germline ends. The V gene's germline CDR1 is SGHVS and CDR2 FNYEAQ. The DNA of the CDR3 is TGTGCCAGCAGCTTGGGCTATTCGGGCACAGATACGCAGTATTTT. Amino acids: CASSLGYSGTDTQYF.

The chain combines TRBV7-2 with TRBJ2-7; TRBD1 or TRBD2 may be the D gene (6 bases each). Per the germline V gene, CDR1 is SGHTA and CDR2 is FQGNSA. The CDR3 has 15 amino acids. V was trimmed by 2 bases and J by 3 bases, leaving 14 bases between them. In DNA form, the CDR3 reads TGTGCCAGCAGCTTACAAACGGGGGCGGGCTACGAGCAGTACTTC. Translated, it gives CASSLQTGAGYEQYF.

The chain is built from TRBV2 and TRBJ2-7; D gene uncertain. CDR1 SNHLY and CDR2 FYNNEI come from the germline V gene. Trimming removed 4 bases at V and 2 bases at J, with 9 bases between. This CDR3 has 13 amino acids. The CDR3 loop is CASSVAPPYEQYF. The CDR3 DNA sequence: TGTGCCAGCAGTGTCGCCCCCCCCTACGAGCAGTACTTC. Using reference TRBV2 and TRBJ2-7 for the parts outside the CDR3, the full variable domain is EPEVTQTPSHQVTQMGQEVILRCVPISNHLYFYWYRQILGQKVEFLVSFYNNEISEKSEIFDDQFSVERPDGSNFTLKIRSTKLEDSAMYFCASSVAPPYEQYFGPGTRLTVT.